Shown below are 5 T cell receptor beta chains from a single sample sequenced in a study of blood T cell repertoires in COVID-19. Some clones are missing from TCRdb's copy, which holds only in-frame ones; the method was immunoSEQ multiplex PCR. The sample shows about 110,000 clones, 60% to 85% of them seen only once. Source material: peripheral blood. Receptors originate from an elderly man with COVID-19, enrolled during active disease.

The V call is TRBV11-2, the J call TRBJ1-2; 9 positions agree with TRBD1. V was clipped by 5 bases and J by 2 bases; unmatched bases: 9. In germline, CDR1 is SGHAT, CDR2 FQNNGV. This CDR3 spans 16 amino acids. The CDR3 DNA is TGTGCCAGCAGCCCATGGACAGGGGACACCAACTATGGCTACACCTTC. Its translation is CASSPWTGDTNYGYTF.

This clone rates as medium-sized (0.01 to 0.1%). The chain uses TRBV19 and TRBJ1-1; 7 bases match TRBD1. The CDR3 is 16 amino acids. Germline assignment: CDR1 LNHDA and CDR2 SQIVND (reference sequence). V gave up 0 bases and J gave up 2 bases; unmatched junction bases: 6. The DNA of the CDR3 is TGTGCCAGTAGTATAGATTCGGGACAGCTCAACACTGAAGCTTTCTTT. Its protein product is CASSIDSGQLNTEAFF. Supplemented by reference TRBV19 and TRBJ1-1, the full variable domain reads DGGITQSPKYLFRKEGQNVTLSCEQNLNHDAMYWYRQDPGQGLRLIYYSQIVNDFQKGDIAEGYSVSREKKESFPLTVTSAQKNPTAFYLCASSIDSGQLNTEAFFGQGTRLTVV.

The chain uses TRBV12-3 or TRBV12-4 and TRBJ2-1; 9 bases fit TRBD2. There are 13 residues in the CDR3. J lost 6 bases, V lost 9 bases, and 6 bases had no gene match. CDR3 region: CASTGLAGNEQFF. DNA of the CDR3: TGTGCCAGTACGGGACTAGCCGGCAATGAGCAGTTCTTC.

This chain links TRBV2 with TRBJ2-3, with TRBD2 identical over 13 bases. The CDR3 totals 18 residues. Per germline, CDR1 SNHLY and CDR2 FYNNEI. V trimming: 3 bases; J trimming: 2 bases; junction bases outside the gene matches: 8. The CDR3 protein is CASSEAPGLAGHTDTQYF. Here the CDR3 DNA reads TGTGCCAGCAGTGAGGCCCCGGGACTAGCGGGGCACACAGATACGCAGTATTTT.

A single count supports this clone. The chain combines TRBV5-1 with TRBJ2-7; 7 positions agree with TRBD1. Germline CDR1 SGHRS, CDR2 YFSETQ. This CDR3 comprises 15 residues. Trimming at V came to 0 bases and at J to 1 base, leaving 4 bases not matched to a gene. CDR3: CASSLAPGQSYEQYF. As DNA, the CDR3 is TGCGCCAGCAGCTTGGCGCCGGGACAGTCCTACGAGCAGTACTTC.